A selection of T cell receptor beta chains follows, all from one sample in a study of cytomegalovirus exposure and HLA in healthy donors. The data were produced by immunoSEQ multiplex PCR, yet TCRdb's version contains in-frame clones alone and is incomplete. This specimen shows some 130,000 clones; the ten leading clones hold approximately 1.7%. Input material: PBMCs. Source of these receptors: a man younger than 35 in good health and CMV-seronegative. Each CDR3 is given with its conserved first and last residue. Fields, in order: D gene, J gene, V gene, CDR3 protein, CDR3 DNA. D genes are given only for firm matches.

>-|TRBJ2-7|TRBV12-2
CASLGRDF
TGTGCAAGTCTCGGGAGGGACTTC
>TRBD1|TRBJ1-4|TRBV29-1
CSARQGDEKLFF
TGCAGCGCCCGACAGGGCGATGAAAAACTGTTTTTT
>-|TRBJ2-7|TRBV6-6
CASSYPSFYEQYF
TGTGCCAGCAGTTACCCCTCCTTCTACGAGCAGTACTTC
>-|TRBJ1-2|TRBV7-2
CASRFYQGNYGYTF
TGTGCCAGCCGCTTTTACCAGGGGAACTATGGCTACACCTTC
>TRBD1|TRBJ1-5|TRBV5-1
CASSLGTGGADNQPQHF
TGCGCCAGCAGCTTGGGGACAGGGGGCGCGGACAATCAGCCCCAGCATTTT
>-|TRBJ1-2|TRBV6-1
CASSAGGNYGYTF
TGTGCCAGCAGTGCGGGGGGTAACTATGGCTACACCTTC
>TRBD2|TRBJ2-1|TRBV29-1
CSYRAVSGEQFF
TGCAGCTACCGTGCGGTTAGCGGGGAGCAGTTCTTC
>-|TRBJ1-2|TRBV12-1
CAQRASYGYTF
TGTGCCCAGCGGGCCAGCTATGGCTACACCTTC
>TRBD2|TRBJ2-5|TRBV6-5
CASSARGVETQYF
TGTGCCAGCAGTGCCCGGGGGGTAGAGACCCAGTACTTC
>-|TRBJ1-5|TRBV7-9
CASSRPPGMPQHF
TGTGCCAGCAGCCGACCTCCGGGGATGCCCCAGCATTTT
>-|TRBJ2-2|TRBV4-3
CASSQESVAGQLNTGELFF
TGCGCCAGCAGCCAAGAATCGGTAGCCGGACAGCTAAACACCGGGGAGCTGTTTTTT